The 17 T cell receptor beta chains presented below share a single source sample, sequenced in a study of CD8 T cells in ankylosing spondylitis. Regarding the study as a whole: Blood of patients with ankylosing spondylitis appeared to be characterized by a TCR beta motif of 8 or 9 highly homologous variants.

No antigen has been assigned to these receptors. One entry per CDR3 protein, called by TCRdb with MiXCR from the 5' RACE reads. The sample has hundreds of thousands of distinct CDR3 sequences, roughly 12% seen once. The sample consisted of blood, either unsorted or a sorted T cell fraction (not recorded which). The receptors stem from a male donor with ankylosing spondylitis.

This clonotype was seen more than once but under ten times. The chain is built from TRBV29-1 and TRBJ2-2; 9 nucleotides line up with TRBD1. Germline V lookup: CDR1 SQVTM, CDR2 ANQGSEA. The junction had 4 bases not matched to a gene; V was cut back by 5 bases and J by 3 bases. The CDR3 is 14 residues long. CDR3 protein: CSVYRGLYTGELFF. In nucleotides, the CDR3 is TGCAGCGTTTACAGGGGGCTCTACACCGGGGAGCTGTTTTTT.

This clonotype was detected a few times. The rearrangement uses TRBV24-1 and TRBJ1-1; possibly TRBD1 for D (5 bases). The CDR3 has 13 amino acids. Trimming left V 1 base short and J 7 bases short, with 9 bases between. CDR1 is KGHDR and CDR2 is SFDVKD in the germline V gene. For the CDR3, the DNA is TGTGCCACCAGTGATTTCAGGGAAAGTGAAGCTTTCTTT. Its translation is CATSDFRESEAFF.

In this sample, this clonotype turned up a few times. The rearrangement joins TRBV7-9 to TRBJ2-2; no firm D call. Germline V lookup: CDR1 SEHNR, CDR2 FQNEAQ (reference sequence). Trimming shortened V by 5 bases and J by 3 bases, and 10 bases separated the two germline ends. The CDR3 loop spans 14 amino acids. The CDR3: CASSPSTDTGELFF. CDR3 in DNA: TGTGCCAGCAGCCCTTCGACTGACACCGGGGAGCTGTTTTTT.

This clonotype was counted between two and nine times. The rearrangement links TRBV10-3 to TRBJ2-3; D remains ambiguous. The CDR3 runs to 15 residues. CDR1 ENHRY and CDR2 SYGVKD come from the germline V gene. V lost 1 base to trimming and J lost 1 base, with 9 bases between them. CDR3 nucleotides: TGTGCCATCAGTGAGTACCTCTTAGGCACAGATACGCAGTATTTT. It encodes CAISEYLLGTDTQYF.

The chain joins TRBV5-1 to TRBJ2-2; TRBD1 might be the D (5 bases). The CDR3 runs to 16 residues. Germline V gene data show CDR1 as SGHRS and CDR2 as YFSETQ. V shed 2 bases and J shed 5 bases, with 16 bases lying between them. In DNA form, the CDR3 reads TGCGCCAGCAGCTTCAGGGTCGGAAGTAGTACCGGGGAGCTGTTTTTT. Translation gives CASSFRVGSSTGELFF.

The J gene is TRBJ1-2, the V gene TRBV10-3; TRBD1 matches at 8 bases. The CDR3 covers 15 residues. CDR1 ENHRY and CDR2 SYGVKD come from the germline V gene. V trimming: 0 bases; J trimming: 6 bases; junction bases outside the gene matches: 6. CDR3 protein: CAISESTGEVHGYTF. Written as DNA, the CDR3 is TGTGCCATCAGTGAGTCGACAGGGGAAGTTCATGGCTACACCTTC.

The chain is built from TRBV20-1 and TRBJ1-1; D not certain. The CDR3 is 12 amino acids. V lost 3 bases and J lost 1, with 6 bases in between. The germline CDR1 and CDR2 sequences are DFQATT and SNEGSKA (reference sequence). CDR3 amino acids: CSAREPNTEAFF. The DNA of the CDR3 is TGCAGTGCTAGGGAGCCGAACACTGAAGCTTTCTTT.

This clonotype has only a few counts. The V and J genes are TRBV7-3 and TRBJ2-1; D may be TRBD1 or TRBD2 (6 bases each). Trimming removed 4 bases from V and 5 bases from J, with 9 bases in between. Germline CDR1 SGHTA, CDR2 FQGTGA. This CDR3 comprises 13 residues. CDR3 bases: TGTGCCAGCAGCTCGGGGGCCCACAATGAGCAGTTCTTC. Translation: CASSSGAHNEQFF.

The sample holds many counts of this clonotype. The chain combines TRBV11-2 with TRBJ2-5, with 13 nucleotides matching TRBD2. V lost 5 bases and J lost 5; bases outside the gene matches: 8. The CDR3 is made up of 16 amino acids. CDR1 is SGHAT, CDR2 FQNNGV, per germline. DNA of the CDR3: TGTGCCAGCAGCCCCCAGGGACTAGCGGGAATTGAGACCCAGTACTTC. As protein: CASSPQGLAGIETQYF.

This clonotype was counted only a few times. The CDR3 nucleotides are TGTGCCAGCAGCCAGGTGTCCCTTCGGAACTATGGCTACACCTTC. This gives the protein CASSQVSLRNYGYTF. The rearrangement uses TRBV5-6 and TRBJ1-2; D remains unclear. This CDR3 has 15 residues. Germline V gene lookup returns CDR1 SGHDT and CDR2 YYEEEE. V was cut by 4 bases and J by 2 bases, with 15 bases left in between.

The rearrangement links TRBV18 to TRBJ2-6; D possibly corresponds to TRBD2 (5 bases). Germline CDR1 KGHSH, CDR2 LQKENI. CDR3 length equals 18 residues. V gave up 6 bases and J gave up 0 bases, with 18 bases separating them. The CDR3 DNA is TGTGCCAGCTCCCAAATCAGAGGGCTAAGCTCTGGGGCCAACGTCCTGACTTTC. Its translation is CASSQIRGLSSGANVLTF.

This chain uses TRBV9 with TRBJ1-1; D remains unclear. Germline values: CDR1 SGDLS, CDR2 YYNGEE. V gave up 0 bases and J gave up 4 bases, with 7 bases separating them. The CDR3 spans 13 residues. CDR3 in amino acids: CASSVDTGTEAFF. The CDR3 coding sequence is TGTGCCAGCAGCGTAGATACGGGCACTGAAGCTTTCTTT.

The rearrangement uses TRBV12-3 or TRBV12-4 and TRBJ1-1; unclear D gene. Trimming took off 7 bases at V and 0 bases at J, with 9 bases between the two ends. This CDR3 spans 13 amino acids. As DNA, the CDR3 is TGTGCCAGCATCCCCGTAATGAACACTGAAGCTTTCTTT. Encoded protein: CASIPVMNTEAFF.

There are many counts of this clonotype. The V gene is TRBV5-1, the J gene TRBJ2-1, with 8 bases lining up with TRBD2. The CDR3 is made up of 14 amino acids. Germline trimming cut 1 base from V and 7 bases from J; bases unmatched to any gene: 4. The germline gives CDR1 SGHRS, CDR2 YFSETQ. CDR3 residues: CASSLTSGGNEQFF. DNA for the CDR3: TGCGCCAGCAGCTTGACTAGCGGCGGGAATGAGCAGTTCTTC.

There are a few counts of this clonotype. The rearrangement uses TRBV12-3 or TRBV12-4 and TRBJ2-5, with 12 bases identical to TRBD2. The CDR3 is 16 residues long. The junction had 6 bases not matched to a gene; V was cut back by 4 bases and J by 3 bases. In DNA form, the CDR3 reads TGTGCCAGCAGTTCCCGGACTAGCGGGGAAAAAGAGACCCAGTACTTC. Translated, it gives CASSSRTSGEKETQYF.

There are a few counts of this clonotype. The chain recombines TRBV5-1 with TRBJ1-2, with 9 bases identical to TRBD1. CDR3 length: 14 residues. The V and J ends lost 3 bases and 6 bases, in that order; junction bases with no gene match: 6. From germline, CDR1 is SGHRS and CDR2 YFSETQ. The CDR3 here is CASSWGQGQHGYTF. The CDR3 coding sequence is TGCGCCAGCAGCTGGGGACAGGGACAGCATGGCTACACCTTC.

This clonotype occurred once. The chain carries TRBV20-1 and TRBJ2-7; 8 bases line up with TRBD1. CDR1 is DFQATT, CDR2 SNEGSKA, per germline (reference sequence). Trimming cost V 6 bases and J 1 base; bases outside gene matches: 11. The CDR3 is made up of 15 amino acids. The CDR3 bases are TGCAGTGCCGGGCCCCAGCGGACAGGGTCCTACGAGCAGTACTTC. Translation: CSAGPQRTGSYEQYF.